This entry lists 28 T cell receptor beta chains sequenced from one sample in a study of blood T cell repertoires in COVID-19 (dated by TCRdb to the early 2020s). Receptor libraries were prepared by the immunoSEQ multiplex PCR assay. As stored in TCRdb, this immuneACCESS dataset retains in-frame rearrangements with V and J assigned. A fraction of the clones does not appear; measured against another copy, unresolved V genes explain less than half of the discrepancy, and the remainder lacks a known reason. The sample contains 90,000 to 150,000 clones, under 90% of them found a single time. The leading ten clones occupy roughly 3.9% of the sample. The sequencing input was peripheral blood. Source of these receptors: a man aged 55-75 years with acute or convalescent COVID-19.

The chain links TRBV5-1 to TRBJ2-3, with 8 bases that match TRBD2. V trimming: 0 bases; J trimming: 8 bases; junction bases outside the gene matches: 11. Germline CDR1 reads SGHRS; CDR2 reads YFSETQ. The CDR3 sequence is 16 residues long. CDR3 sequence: CASSLELAAVRGTQYF. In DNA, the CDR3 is TGCGCCAGCAGCTTGGAACTAGCGGCAGTACGGGGTACGCAGTATTTT.

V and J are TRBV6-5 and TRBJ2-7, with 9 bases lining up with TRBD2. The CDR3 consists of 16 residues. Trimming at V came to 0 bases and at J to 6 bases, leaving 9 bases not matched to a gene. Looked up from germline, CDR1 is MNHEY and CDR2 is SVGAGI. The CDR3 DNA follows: TGTGCCAGCAGTTACTCGACCGGTGCGGGAGGGTTCGAGCAGTACTTC. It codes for CASSYSTGAGGFEQYF.

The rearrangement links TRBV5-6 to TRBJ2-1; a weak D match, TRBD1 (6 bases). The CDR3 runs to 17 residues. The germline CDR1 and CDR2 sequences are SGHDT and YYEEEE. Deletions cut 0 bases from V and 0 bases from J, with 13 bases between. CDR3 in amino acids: CASSLGGPDSSYNEQFF. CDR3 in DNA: TGTGCCAGCAGCTTGGGGGGGCCCGACAGCTCCTACAATGAGCAGTTCTTC.

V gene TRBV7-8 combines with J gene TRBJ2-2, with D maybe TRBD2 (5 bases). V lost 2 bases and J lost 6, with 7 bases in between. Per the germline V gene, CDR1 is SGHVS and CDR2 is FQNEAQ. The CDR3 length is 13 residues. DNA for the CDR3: TGTGCCAGCAGCTTAAGGACTGCCGGGGAGCTGTTTTTT. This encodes CASSLRTAGELFF.

The CDR3 nucleotides are TGTGCCAGCAGTGCGAACAGGGGGGGTAACGAGCAGTACTTC. Translation: CASSANRGGNEQYF. This chain links TRBV27 with TRBJ2-7, with D possibly matching TRBD1 (8 bases). The CDR3 is made up of 14 amino acids. V dropped 5 bases and J dropped 5 bases, with 16 bases sitting between them. In germline, CDR1 is MNHEY, CDR2 SMNVEV (reference sequence).

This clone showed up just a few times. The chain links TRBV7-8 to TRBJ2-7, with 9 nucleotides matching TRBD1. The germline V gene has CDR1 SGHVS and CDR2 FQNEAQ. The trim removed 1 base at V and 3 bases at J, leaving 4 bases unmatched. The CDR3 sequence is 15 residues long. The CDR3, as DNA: TGTGCCAGCAGCTTAGTAGGGACAGGGAACTACGAGCAGTACTTC. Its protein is CASSLVGTGNYEQYF.

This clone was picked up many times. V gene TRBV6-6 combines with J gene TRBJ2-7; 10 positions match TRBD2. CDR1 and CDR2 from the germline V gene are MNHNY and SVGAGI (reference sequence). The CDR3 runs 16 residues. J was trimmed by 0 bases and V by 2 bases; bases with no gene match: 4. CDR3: CASSYRPSGSSYEQYF. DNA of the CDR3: TGTGCCAGCAGTTACCGACCTAGCGGGAGCTCCTACGAGCAGTACTTC.

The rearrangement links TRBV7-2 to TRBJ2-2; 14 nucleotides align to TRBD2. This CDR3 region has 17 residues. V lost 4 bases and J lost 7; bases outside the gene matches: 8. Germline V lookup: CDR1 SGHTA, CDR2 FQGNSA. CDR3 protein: CASSSRLAGGPNGELFF. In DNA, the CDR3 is TGTGCCAGCAGCTCAAGACTAGCGGGAGGGCCCAACGGGGAGCTGTTTTTT. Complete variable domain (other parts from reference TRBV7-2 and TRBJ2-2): GAGVSQSPSNKVTEKGKDVELRCDPISGHTALYWYRQSLGQGLEFLIYFQGNSAPDKSGLPSDRFSAERTGGSVSTLTIQRTQQEDSAVYLCASSSRLAGGPNGELFFGEGSRLTVL.

CDR3 region: CAWSLGVASGELFF. DNA for the CDR3: TGTGCCTGGAGTCTAGGGGTGGCGTCCGGGGAGCTGTTTTTT. The chain recombines TRBV30 with TRBJ2-2, with D possibly matching TRBD1 (5 bases). The V gene lost 2 bases and the J gene lost 6 bases, with 13 bases spanning the gap. The CDR3 runs 14 residues. Germline V gene data show CDR1 as GTSNPN and CDR2 as SVGIG (reference sequence).

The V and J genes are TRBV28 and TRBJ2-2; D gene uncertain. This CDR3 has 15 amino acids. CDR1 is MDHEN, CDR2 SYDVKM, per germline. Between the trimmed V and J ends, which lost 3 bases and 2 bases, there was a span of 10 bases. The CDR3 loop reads CASSFTDTNTGELFF. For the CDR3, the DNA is TGTGCCAGCAGTTTTACTGACACCAACACCGGGGAGCTGTTTTTT.

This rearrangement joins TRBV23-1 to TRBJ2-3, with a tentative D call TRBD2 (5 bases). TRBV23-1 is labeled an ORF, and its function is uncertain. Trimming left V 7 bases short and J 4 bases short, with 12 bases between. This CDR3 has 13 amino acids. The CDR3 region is CASNPRDSDTQYF. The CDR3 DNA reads TGCGCCAGCAACCCCCGGGATTCAGATACGCAGTATTTT.

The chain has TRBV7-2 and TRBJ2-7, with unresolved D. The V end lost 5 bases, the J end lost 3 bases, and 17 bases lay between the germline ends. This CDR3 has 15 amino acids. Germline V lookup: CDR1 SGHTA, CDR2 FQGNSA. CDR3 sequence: CASSPQGELFYEQYF. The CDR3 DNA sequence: TGTGCCAGCAGCCCCCAAGGAGAGCTTTTCTACGAGCAGTACTTC.

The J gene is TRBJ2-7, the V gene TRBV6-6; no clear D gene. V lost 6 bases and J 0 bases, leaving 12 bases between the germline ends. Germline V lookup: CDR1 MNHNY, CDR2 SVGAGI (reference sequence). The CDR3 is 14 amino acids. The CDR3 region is CASSPTSSSYEQYF. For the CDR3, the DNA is TGTGCCAGCAGCCCGACTTCCAGCTCCTACGAGCAGTACTTC.

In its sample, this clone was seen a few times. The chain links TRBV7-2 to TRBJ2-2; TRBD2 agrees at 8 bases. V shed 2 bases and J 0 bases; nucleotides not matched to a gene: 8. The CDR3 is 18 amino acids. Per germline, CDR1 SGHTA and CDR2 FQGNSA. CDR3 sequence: CASSLTGTSGSNTGELFF. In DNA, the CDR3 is TGTGCCAGCAGCTTAACTGGAACTAGCGGTTCGAACACCGGGGAGCTGTTTTTT.

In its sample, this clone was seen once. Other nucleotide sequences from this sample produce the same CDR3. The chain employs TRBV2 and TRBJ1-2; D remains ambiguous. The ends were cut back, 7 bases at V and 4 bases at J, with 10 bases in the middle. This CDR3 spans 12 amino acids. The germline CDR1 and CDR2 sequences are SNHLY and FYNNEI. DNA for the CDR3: TGTGCCAGCAATAGAGGGAGCTATGGCTACACCTTC. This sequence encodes CASNRGSYGYTF.

CDR3 DNA sequence: TGTGCCAGCGCCGATCCCTGGGGAACTAGCGAGTACGAGCAGTACTTC. This encodes CASADPWGTSEYEQYF. V is TRBV19 and J is TRBJ2-7, with 7 bases aligning to TRBD2. Germline V gene data show CDR1 as LNHDA and CDR2 as SQIVND (reference sequence). Unmatched junction bases numbered 18, after V lost 9 bases and J lost 4 bases. The CDR3 covers 16 residues. Drawing the rest from reference TRBV19 and TRBJ2-7, the complete variable domain is DGGITQSPKYLFRKEGQNVTLSCEQNLNHDAMYWYRQDPGQGLRLIYYSQIVNDFQKGDIAEGYSVSREKKESFPLTVTSAQKNPTAFYLCASADPWGTSEYEQYFGPGTRLTVT.

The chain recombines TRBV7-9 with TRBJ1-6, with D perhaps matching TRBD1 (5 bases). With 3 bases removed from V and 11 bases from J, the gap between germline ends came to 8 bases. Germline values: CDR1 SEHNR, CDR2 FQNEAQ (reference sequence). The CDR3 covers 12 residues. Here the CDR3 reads CASSFGGAPLHF. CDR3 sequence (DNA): TGTGCCAGCAGCTTCGGGGGTGCACCCCTCCACTTT.

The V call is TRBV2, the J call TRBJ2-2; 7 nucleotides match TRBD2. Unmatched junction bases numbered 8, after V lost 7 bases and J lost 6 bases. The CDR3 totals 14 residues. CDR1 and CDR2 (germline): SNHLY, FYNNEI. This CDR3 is CASNGGSRAGELFF. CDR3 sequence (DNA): TGTGCCAGCAACGGGGGGAGTCGGGCCGGGGAGCTGTTTTTT.

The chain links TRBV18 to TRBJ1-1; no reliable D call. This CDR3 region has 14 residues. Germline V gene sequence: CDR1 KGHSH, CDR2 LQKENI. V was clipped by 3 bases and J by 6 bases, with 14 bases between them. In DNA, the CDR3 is TGTGCCAGCTCACCCCTTAAGGAGGGCTCTGAAGCTTTCTTT. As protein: CASSPLKEGSEAFF.

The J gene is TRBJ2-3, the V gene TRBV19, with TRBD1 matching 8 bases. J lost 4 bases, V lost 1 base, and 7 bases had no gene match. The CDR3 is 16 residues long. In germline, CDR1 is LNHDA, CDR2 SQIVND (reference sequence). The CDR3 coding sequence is TGTGCCAGTAGTATAGTAGAGACAGGGGTTTCAGATACGCAGTATTTT. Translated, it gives CASSIVETGVSDTQYF.

CDR3 nucleotides: TGTGCCAGCACCACAGGAGAGACTAACTATGGCTACACCTTC. Translation: CASTTGETNYGYTF. The chain employs TRBV6-6 and TRBJ1-2, with a weak D call TRBD1 (5 bases). This CDR3 is 14 amino acids long. Germline-derived CDR1 and CDR2 are MNHNY and SVGAGI (reference sequence). V was clipped by 7 bases and J by 0 bases, with 12 bases between them.

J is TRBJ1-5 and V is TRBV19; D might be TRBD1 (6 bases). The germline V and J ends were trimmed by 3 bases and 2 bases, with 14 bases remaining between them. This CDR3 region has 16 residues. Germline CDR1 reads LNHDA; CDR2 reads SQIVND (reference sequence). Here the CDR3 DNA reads TGTGCCAGTAGTATCCCAGGGGATAGGGGCAATCAGCCCCAGCATTTT. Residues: CASSIPGDRGNQPQHF. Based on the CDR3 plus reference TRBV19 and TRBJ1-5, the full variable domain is DGGITQSPKYLFRKEGQNVTLSCEQNLNHDAMYWYRQDPGQGLRLIYYSQIVNDFQKGDIAEGYSVSREKKESFPLTVTSAQKNPTAFYLCASSIPGDRGNQPQHFGDGTRLSIL.

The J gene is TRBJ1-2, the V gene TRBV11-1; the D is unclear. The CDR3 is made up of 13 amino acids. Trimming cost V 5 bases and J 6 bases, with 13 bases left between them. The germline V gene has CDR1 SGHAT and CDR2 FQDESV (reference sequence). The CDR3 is CASSVGRENGYTF. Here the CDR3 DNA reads TGTGCCAGCAGCGTAGGCCGGGAAAATGGCTACACCTTC.

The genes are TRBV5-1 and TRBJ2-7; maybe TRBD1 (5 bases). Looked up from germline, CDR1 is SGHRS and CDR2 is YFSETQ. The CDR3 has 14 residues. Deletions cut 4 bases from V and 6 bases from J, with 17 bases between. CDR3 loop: CASSPSTDIGEQYF. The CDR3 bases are TGCGCCAGCAGCCCGTCGACAGACATAGGCGAGCAGTACTTC.

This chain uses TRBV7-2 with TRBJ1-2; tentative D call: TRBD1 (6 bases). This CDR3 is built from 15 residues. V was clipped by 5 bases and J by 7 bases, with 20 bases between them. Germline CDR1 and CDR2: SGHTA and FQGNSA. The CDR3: CASSTSGGPMGGYTF. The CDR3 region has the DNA TGTGCCAGCAGCACAAGCGGGGGGCCAATGGGTGGCTACACCTTC.

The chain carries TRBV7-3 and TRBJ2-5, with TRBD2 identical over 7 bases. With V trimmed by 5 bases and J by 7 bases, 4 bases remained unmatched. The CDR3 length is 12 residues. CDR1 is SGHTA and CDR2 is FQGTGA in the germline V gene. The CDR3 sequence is CASSTPGGTQYF. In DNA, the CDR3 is TGTGCCAGCAGCACCCCGGGGGGGACCCAGTACTTC.

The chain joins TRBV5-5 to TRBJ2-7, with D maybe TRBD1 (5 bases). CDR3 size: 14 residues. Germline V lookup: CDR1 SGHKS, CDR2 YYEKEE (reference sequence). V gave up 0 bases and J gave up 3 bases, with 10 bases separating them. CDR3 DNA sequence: TGTGCCAGCAGCTTGGGCAGGGTGGGCTACGAGCAGTACTTC. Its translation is CASSLGRVGYEQYF.

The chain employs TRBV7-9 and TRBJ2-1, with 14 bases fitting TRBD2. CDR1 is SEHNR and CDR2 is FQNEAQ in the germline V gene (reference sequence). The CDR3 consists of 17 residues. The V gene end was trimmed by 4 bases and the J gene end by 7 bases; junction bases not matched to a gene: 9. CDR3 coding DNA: TGTGCCAGCAGCTCAGATTCGGGACTAGCGGGAGTGAATGAGCAGTTCTTC. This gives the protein CASSSDSGLAGVNEQFF.